A single sample is the source of the 32 T cell receptor beta chains below, sequenced in a study of regulatory T cells in long-lasting Graves disease. To make TCR beta libraries, researchers used iRepertoire HTBI primers and Arm-PCR of CDR3 regions. TCRdb reanalysed the multiplex PCR reads using MiXCR and keeps one entry per CDR3 protein. The sample carries about 530,000 distinct CDR3 sequences, 16% recorded once. Time point given: newly diagnosed GD, antithyroid drugs for less than 3 months. There was RNA extracted from PBMCs, and the TCR library was made from it. The same sample was also studied in work on T cells in Graves' hyperthyroidism and ophthalmopathy.

Source: peripheral blood mononuclear cells (PBMCs), taken at new diagnosis, from a patient treated with antithyroid drugs. The receptors were sampled from a woman aged 35-65 years with Graves disease.

About this clonotype itself: A clone one base away is much larger, so this may be a read error. The chain recombines TRBV6-5 with TRBJ2-1; 8 bases fit TRBD2. This CDR3 comprises 16 residues. J was trimmed by 9 bases and V by 4 bases; bases with no gene match: 14. The germline gives CDR1 MNHEY, CDR2 SVGAGI. The CDR3, as DNA: TGTGCCAGCAGTTTCTCTCCCGGGGGGGCCCCCGCTGAGCAGTTCTTC. Translating it yields CASSFSPGGAPAEQFF.

In its sample, this clonotype was seen many times. The V and J genes are TRBV20-1 and TRBJ1-1; D unclear. Per the germline V gene, CDR1 is DFQATT and CDR2 is SNEGSKA (reference sequence). V was trimmed by 3 bases and J by 4 bases, leaving 6 bases between them. The CDR3 is 11 amino acids. The DNA for the CDR3 is TGCAGTGCTAGGGTAGTCACTGAAGCTTTCTTT. Its translation: CSARVVTEAFF.

In this sample, this clonotype turned up many times. This chain connects TRBV28 to TRBJ1-1, with D possibly TRBD1 on 5 matching bases. The CDR3 totals 14 residues. V gave up 6 bases and J gave up 1 base, with 12 bases separating them. Germline CDR1 reads MDHEN; CDR2 reads SYDVKM. The CDR3 spells CASRVGQPNTEAFF. CDR3 DNA: TGTGCCAGCAGGGTGGGGCAGCCGAACACTGAAGCTTTCTTT.

This clonotype turned up a few times. The chain has TRBV19 and TRBJ1-5, with unresolved D. Germline values: CDR1 LNHDA, CDR2 SQIVND (reference sequence). There are 13 residues in the CDR3. Trimming cost V 5 bases and J 8 bases, with 13 bases left between them. The CDR3 reads CASSPRTREPQHF. CDR3 sequence (DNA): TGTGCCAGTAGTCCCCGTACCCGGGAGCCCCAGCATTTT.

This clonotype came up many times. The chain links TRBV28 to TRBJ2-1, with 8 positions matching TRBD2. With 4 bases clipped from V and 7 bases from J, the junction kept 15 bases outside the gene matches. The CDR3 runs to 17 residues. Germline assignment: CDR1 MDHEN and CDR2 SYDVKM. CDR3 nucleotide sequence: TGTGCCAGCAGTTCTGCCCACGGGGGGGGGGGGGGTAATGAGCAGTTCTTC. This codes for CASSSAHGGGGGNEQFF.

This clonotype appeared a few times. As DNA, the CDR3 is TGTGCCAGCAGTCTCAGCGGCACCCAGGACGGCTACACCTTC. Translation: CASSLSGTQDGYTF. The chain has TRBV12-3 or TRBV12-4 and TRBJ1-2; no firm D call. The CDR3 totals 14 residues. The V end lost 5 bases, the J end lost 8 bases, and 18 bases lay between the germline ends.

In its sample, this clonotype was seen many times. The chain couples TRBV12-3 or TRBV12-4 to TRBJ1-2; 7 nucleotides align to TRBD1. This CDR3 region has 13 residues. V shed 6 bases, J shed 8 bases, and the junction held 9 bases outside the gene matches. CDR3: CASSSGTELGYTF. DNA for the CDR3: TGTGCCAGCAGCTCCGGGACAGAGTTAGGCTACACCTTC.

This clonotype came up a few times. This chain joins TRBV27 and TRBJ2-6, with D hard to call. Trimming left V 7 bases short and J 0 bases short, with 16 bases between. The CDR3 contains 17 residues. Germline V gene lookup returns CDR1 MNHEY and CDR2 SMNVEV (reference sequence). CDR3: CASKKLEHASGANVLTF. Here the CDR3 DNA reads TGTGCCAGCAAAAAATTAGAACACGCCTCTGGGGCCAACGTCCTGACTTTC.

This clonotype was seen at least ten times. The chain couples TRBV6-1 to TRBJ1-6; a weak D match, TRBD1 (5 bases). The germline V and J ends were trimmed by 10 bases and 14 bases, with 18 bases remaining between them. This CDR3 has 12 residues. Germline V gene data show CDR1 as MNHNS and CDR2 as SASEGT. This CDR3 reads CATRPTVLALHF. Written as DNA, the CDR3 is TGTGCCACTAGGCCGACAGTGCTCGCCCTCCACTTT.

This clonotype was seen at least ten times. This sequence joins TRBV12-3 or TRBV12-4 and TRBJ1-1; no firm D call. The CDR3 is 13 residues long. Trimming left V 3 bases short and J 2 bases short, with 7 bases between. The CDR3 DNA reads as TGTGCCAGCAGTTTTCAGAGTAACACTGAAGCTTTCTTT. Translating it yields CASSFQSNTEAFF.

For this clonotype: A much larger clone differs by one base, so this may be a read error. The chain carries TRBV11-2 and TRBJ2-7; D might be TRBD2 (5 bases). This CDR3 contains 15 residues. Looked up from germline, CDR1 is SGHAT and CDR2 is FQNNGV. DNA for the CDR3: TGTGTCAGCAGCCTAGCTAGAGGGCAAGGCTACGAGCAGTACTTC. It encodes CVSSLARGQGYEQYF.

Many counts were recorded for this clonotype. This CDR3 is missing its conserved last phenylalanine or tryptophan, likely due to a read error. V gene TRBV11-2 combines with J gene TRBJ2-1, with D perhaps given as TRBD1 or TRBD2 (6 bases each). Trimming removed 0 bases from V and 5 bases from J, with 17 bases in between. Per the germline V gene, CDR1 is SGHAT and CDR2 is FQNNGV. The CDR3 totals 17 residues. The CDR3, as DNA: TGTGCCAGCAGCTTAGATCGAAGGGGAAGGGGGGACAATGAGCAGTTCCTC. Its protein is CASSLDRRGRGDNEQFL.

This clonotype has just a few counts. V usage is TRBV14 and J usage is TRBJ2-3; TRBD1 matches at 7 bases. V shed 3 bases, J shed 2 bases, and the junction held 5 bases outside the gene matches. This CDR3 has 15 amino acids. Germline lookup yields CDR1 SGHDN and CDR2 FVKESK. This CDR3 is CASSHTQGPTDTQYF. DNA for the CDR3: TGTGCCAGCAGCCACACACAGGGGCCCACAGATACGCAGTATTTT.

This clonotype was counted many times. The CDR3 sequence is CASSSLEDYGYTF. DNA for the CDR3: TGTGCCAGCAGCTCACTCGAGGACTATGGCTACACCTTC. The J gene is TRBJ1-2, the V gene TRBV12-3 or TRBV12-4; D not resolved. V was shortened by 6 bases and J by 3 bases, with 11 bases between the two germline ends. The CDR3 is made up of 13 amino acids.

This clonotype was counted at least ten times. The chain uses TRBV2 and TRBJ2-2; D is unclear. Trimming left V 5 bases short and J 3 bases short, with 10 bases between. CDR1 SNHLY and CDR2 FYNNEI come from the germline V gene. The CDR3 is 14 residues long. CDR3 DNA sequence: TGTGCCAGCAGTATCCGTCCCGACACCGGGGAGCTGTTTTTT. As protein: CASSIRPDTGELFF. Full variable domain (rest looked up from reference TRBV2 and TRBJ2-2): EPEVTQTPSHQVTQMGQEVILRCVPISNHLYFYWYRQILGQKVEFLVSFYNNEISEKSEIFDDQFSVERPDGSNFTLKIRSTKLEDSAMYFCASSIRPDTGELFFGEGSRLTVL.

There are many counts of this clonotype. The V gene is TRBV13, the J gene TRBJ2-1; 8 bases line up with TRBD2. The CDR3 sequence is 14 residues long. J gave up 6 bases and V 7 bases, and 8 bases lay outside the gene matches. Germline CDR1 PRHDT, CDR2 FYEKMQ (reference sequence). CDR3 coding DNA: TGTGCCAGCACATGGCGGGGGGCTCGCAATGAGCAGTTCTTC. This sequence encodes CASTWRGARNEQFF.

This clonotype was seen repeatedly, ten times or more. The V and J genes are TRBV12-5 and TRBJ2-3, with D unclear. This CDR3 has 14 amino acids. The germline V and J ends were trimmed by 6 bases and 4 bases, with 14 bases remaining between them. Germline loops: CDR1 LGHNT, CDR2 FRNRAP. DNA for the CDR3: TGTGCTAGTGGCCCCCCCCCTCAGGCAGATACGCAGTATTTT. It translates to CASGPPPQADTQYF.

This clonotype was picked up many times. The V gene is TRBV12-3 or TRBV12-4, the J gene TRBJ2-1; perhaps D is TRBD1 or TRBD2 (6 bases each). Trimming left V 1 base short and J 16 bases short, with 23 bases between. This CDR3 spans 15 amino acids. CDR3 sequence (DNA): TGTGCCAGCAGTTTAGGTTTCTCGTCGGGGGCTCCAATCTTCTTC. Protein: CASSLGFSSGAPIFF.

This clonotype has more than one count but fewer than ten. In DNA form, the CDR3 reads TGTGCCAGCGACAAGGGACAGGGGTTGTACGAGCAGTACTTC. Its protein product is CASDKGQGLYEQYF. V is TRBV2 and J is TRBJ2-7; the match to TRBD1 covers 10 bases. J lost 4 bases, V lost 8 bases, and 8 bases had no gene match. The CDR3 runs to 14 residues. The V gene's germline CDR1 is SNHLY and CDR2 FYNNEI.

V usage is TRBV4-1 and J usage is TRBJ1-1; the D is unclear. The CDR3 extends over 13 amino acids. V was clipped by 0 bases and J by 5 bases, with 7 bases between them. CDR1 and CDR2 from the germline V gene are MGHRA and YSYEKL. In nucleotides, the CDR3 is TGCGCCAGCAGCCAAGATCGGTGGACTGAAGCTTTCTTT. Translation: CASSQDRWTEAFF.

This clonotype has a count of ten or more. V usage is TRBV3-1 and J usage is TRBJ2-5; 8 positions match TRBD2. This CDR3 has 15 residues. V trimming: 1 base; J trimming: 4 bases; junction bases outside the gene matches: 5. Germline CDR1 reads LGHDT; CDR2 reads YNNKEL (reference sequence). The CDR3 DNA follows: TGTGCCAGCAGCCAAGCGGGGGGGCGCGGAGAGACCCAGTACTTC. Its translation is CASSQAGGRGETQYF.

This clonotype occurred many times. The chain links TRBV20-1 to TRBJ1-2; no firm D call. V was clipped by 2 bases and J by 11 bases, with 12 bases between them. Germline CDR1 reads DFQATT; CDR2 reads SNEGSKA (reference sequence). The CDR3 is made up of 11 amino acids. The CDR3 nucleotides are TGCAGTGCTAGATCCCAGCCGAGGTACACCTTC. Its protein is CSARSQPRYTF.

The V and J genes are TRBV6-1 and TRBJ2-6; D is possibly TRBD1 (6 bases). V lost 6 bases to trimming and J lost 4 bases, with 13 bases between them. The CDR3 sequence is 15 residues long. The germline CDR1 and CDR2 sequences are MNHNS and SASEGT. Here the CDR3 DNA reads TGTGCCAGCAGATTTAACAGGGCCGGGGCCAACGTCCTGACTTTC. Translating it yields CASRFNRAGANVLTF.

This clonotype appeared a few times. V gene TRBV3-1 combines with J gene TRBJ2-1; no reliable D call. The V end lost 0 bases, the J end lost 2 bases, and 8 bases lay between the germline ends. This CDR3 is built from 15 residues. Germline V gene sequence: CDR1 LGHDT, CDR2 YNNKEL (reference sequence). This CDR3 is CASSQESGTYNEQFF. The CDR3 bases are TGTGCCAGCAGCCAAGAGTCTGGAACCTACAATGAGCAGTTCTTC.

In this sample, this clonotype turned up a few times. The chain recombines TRBV12-3 or TRBV12-4 with TRBJ2-7; TRBD2 matches at 9 bases. This CDR3 region has 19 residues. The junction had 23 bases not matched to a gene; V was cut back by 4 bases and J by 7 bases. CDR3 loop: CASSSGDSASGTPSWEQYF. Here the CDR3 DNA reads TGTGCCAGCAGTTCGGGGGACTCGGCTAGCGGGACCCCAAGTTGGGAGCAGTACTTC.

Only a few counts were recorded for this clonotype. This chain uses TRBV14 with TRBJ2-1; D is unclear. Trimming pared 1 base from V and 7 bases from J, leaving 11 bases between. The CDR3 sequence is 14 residues long. Germline-derived CDR1 and CDR2 are SGHDN and FVKESK. The CDR3 sequence: CASSQVVSLNEQFF. The CDR3 nucleotides are TGTGCCAGCAGCCAAGTGGTGTCCCTAAATGAGCAGTTCTTC.

This clonotype came up many times. This sequence joins TRBV2 and TRBJ2-7, with 11 bases fitting TRBD1. The CDR3 length is 15 residues. Germline-derived CDR1 and CDR2 are SNHLY and FYNNEI. V gave up 4 bases and J gave up 0 bases; unmatched junction bases: 2. The CDR3 protein is CASSAGTGGSYEQYF. The CDR3 region has the DNA TGTGCCAGCAGTGCCGGGACAGGGGGCTCCTACGAGCAGTACTTC.

This clonotype was counted between two and nine times. This sequence may be a read error, since a much larger clone differs from it by one base. This chain links TRBV7-9 with TRBJ1-1, with TRBD1 identical over 7 bases. CDR1 and CDR2 (germline): SEHNR, FQNEAQ (reference sequence). This CDR3 spans 13 amino acids. CDR3: CASSGPGGTEASF. DNA of the CDR3: TGTGCCAGCAGTGGCCCAGGGGGAACTGAAGCTTCCTTT.

In its sample, this clonotype was seen a few times. The chain has TRBV28 and TRBJ2-3; 9 bases are shared with TRBD2. Germline values: CDR1 MDHEN, CDR2 SYDVKM. The CDR3 covers 16 residues. Trimming removed 6 bases from V and 6 bases from J; junction bases left unmatched: 13. Written as DNA, the CDR3 is TGTGCCAGCAGCTCCTCCCCCGGCGGGGGGGGGGATACGCAGTATTTT. Translation: CASSSSPGGGGDTQYF. The whole variable domain, filled in from reference TRBV28 and TRBJ2-3, reads DVKVTQSSRYLVKRTGEKVFLECVQDMDHENMFWYRQDPGLGLRLIYFSYDVKMKEKGDIPEGYSVSREKKERFSLILESASTNQTSMYLCASSSSPGGGGDTQYFGPGTRLTVL.

This clonotype was seen ten or more times. CDR3 protein: CASRPTATNEKLFF. CDR3 sequence (DNA): TGTGCCAGCAGGCCGACAGCGACTAATGAAAAACTGTTTTTT. V is TRBV28 and J is TRBJ1-4; tentatively, D is TRBD1 (5 bases). The CDR3 consists of 14 residues. From germline, CDR1 is MDHEN and CDR2 SYDVKM. V gave up 6 bases and J gave up 2 bases, with 10 bases separating them.

The sample holds many counts of this clonotype. The V call is TRBV28, the J call TRBJ2-3; 8 positions match TRBD2. CDR3 size: 15 residues. V was pared by 5 bases and J by 1 base, with 5 bases of the junction left unmatched. Germline lookup yields CDR1 MDHEN and CDR2 SYDVKM. CDR3 nucleotide sequence: TGTGCCAGCAGTCCTAGGCGGGGGGGCACAGATACGCAGTATTTT. Protein product: CASSPRRGGTDTQYF.

This chain links TRBV27 with TRBJ1-1; D not resolved. Germline CDR1 reads MNHEY; CDR2 reads SMNVEV (reference sequence). Trimming cost V 9 bases and J 6 bases, with 11 bases left between them. The CDR3 loop spans 11 amino acids. DNA for the CDR3: TGTGCCAGAGCCAAAGGCGCTGAAGCTTTCTTT. Amino acids: CARAKGAEAFF.